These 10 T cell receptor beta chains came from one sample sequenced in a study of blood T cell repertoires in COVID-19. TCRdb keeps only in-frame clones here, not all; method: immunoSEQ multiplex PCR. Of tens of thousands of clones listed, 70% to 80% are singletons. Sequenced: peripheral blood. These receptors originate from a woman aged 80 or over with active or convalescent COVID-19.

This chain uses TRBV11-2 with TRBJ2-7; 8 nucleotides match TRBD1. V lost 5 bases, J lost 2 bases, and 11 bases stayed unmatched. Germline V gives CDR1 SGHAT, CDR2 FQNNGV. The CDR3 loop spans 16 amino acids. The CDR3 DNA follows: TGTGCCAGCAGCACCACTTACGGGACAGGAGCCTACGAGCAGTACTTC. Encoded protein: CASSTTYGTGAYEQYF.

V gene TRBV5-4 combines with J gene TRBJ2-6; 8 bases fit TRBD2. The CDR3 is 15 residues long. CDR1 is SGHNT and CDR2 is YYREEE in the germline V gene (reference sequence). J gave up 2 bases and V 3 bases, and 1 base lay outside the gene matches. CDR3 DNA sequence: TGTGCCAGCAGCTCGGGGGGGCCTGGGGCCAACGTCCTGACTTTC. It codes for CASSSGGPGANVLTF.

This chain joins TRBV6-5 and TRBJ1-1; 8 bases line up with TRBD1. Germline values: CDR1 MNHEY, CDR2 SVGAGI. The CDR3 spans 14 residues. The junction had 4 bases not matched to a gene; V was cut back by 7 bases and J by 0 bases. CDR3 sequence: CASNPGGMNTEAFF. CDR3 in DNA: TGTGCCAGCAACCCAGGGGGCATGAACACTGAAGCTTTCTTT.

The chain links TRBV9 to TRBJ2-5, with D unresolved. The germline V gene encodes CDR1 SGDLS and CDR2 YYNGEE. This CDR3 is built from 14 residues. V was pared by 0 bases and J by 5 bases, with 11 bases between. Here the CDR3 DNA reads TGTGCCAGCAGCGTAGGGCCGGGTCGGGAGACCCAGTACTTC. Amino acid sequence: CASSVGPGRETQYF.

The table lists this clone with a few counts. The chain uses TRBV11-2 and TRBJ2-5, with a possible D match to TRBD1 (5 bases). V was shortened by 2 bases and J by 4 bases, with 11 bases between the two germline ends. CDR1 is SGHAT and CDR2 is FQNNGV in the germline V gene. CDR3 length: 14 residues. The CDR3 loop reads CASSLSPQGETQYF. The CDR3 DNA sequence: TGTGCCAGCAGCTTAAGCCCCCAGGGAGAGACCCAGTACTTC.

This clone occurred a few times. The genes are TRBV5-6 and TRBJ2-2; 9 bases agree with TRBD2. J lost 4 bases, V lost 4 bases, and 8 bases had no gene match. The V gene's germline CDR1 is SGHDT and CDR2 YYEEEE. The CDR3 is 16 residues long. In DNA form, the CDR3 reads TGTGCCAGCAGCCGCTGGGCGGGGGGGCGCACCGGGGAGCTGTTTTTT. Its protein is CASSRWAGGRTGELFF.

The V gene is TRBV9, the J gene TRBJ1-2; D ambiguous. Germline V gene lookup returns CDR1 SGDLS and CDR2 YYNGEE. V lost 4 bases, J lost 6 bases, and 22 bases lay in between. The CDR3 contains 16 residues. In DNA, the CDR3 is TGTGCCAGCAGCCGGGAGTTGGGTGTTCTCATCGATGGCTACACCTTC. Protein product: CASSRELGVLIDGYTF. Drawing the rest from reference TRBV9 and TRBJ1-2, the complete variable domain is DSGVTQTPKHLITATGQRVTLRCSPRSGDLSVYWYQQSLDQGLQFLIQYYNGEERAKGNILERFSAQQFPDLHSELNLSSLELGDSALYFCASSRELGVLIDGYTFGSGTRLTVV.

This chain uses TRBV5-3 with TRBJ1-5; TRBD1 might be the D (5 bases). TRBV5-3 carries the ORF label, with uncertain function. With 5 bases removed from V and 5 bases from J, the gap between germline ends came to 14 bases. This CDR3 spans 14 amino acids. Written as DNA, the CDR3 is TGTGCCAGAAGGCTTGGGGCCTTGGATCAGCCCCAGCATTTT. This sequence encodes CARRLGALDQPQHF.

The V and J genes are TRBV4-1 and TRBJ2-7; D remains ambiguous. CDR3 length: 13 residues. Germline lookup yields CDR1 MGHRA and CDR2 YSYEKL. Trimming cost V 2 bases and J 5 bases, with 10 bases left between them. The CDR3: CASSQNEQNEQYF. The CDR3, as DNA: TGCGCCAGCAGCCAAAATGAACAGAACGAGCAGTACTTC.

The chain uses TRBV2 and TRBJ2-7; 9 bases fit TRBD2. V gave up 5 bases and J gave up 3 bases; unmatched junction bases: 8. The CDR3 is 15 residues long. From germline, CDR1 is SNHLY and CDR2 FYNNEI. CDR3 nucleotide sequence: TGTGCCAGCAGTAAGGGGACTAGCCGCGACTACGAGCAGTACTTC. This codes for CASSKGTSRDYEQYF.